This T cell receptor (beta chain) stems from a study of T cells in narcolepsy. The wider study: Enrolled donors included narcolepsy type 1 or type 2 patients and healthy controls. Study conclusions and caveats: HCRT-specific and TRIB2-specific autoreactive clonotypes appeared among same-patient CSF and blood CD4+ clonotypes. Autoreactive clonotypes reportedly recurred in blood of same and different patients, not controls. In some patient and control memory CD4+ samples, autoreactive clones were absent.

V lost 2 bases and J lost 8; bases outside the gene matches: 12. Germline assignment: CDR1 SGDLS and CDR2 YYNGEE. The CDR3 consists of 16 residues. With regard to this clone: The antigen is not known.

The repertoire was sequenced with immunoSEQ multiplex PCR; TCRdb's copy has only in-frame clones and lacks some. The sample includes fewer than 25,000 clones, about 80% seen only once; the top ten take roughly 4.1%. This TCR came from a human donor in good health. J is TRBJ2-1 and V is TRBV9; 8 bases line up with TRBD2. Sequenced input: memory (CD45RA-) CD4+ T cells from blood. The CDR3 DNA follows: TGTGCCAGCAGCGTGAGAGCGGGGGAGCCTACATATGAGCAGTTCTTC. Translated, it gives CASSVRAGEPTYEQFF.